The rows below give T cell receptor beta chains drawn from one sample of a study of blood T cell repertoires in COVID-19. Using immunoSEQ multiplex PCR, the repertoire was profiled, and TCRdb retains in-frame clones only, with some absent. The sample includes fewer than 150,000 clones, about 86% of them seen just once. The sequenced sample was peripheral blood. These receptors were taken from a man in his 70s who had recovered from COVID-19. CDR3s include the opening cysteine and the closing phenylalanine or tryptophan. D genes are given only for firm matches. Only some rows state a clone size, as once, few, many or a class for expanded clones.

J gene	V gene	clone size	D gene	CDR3 protein	CDR3 DNA
TRBJ2-7	TRBV5-4	NA	NA	CASSTGNPYEQYF	TGTGCCAGCTCGACCGGGAACCCCTACGAGCAGTACTTC
TRBJ2-1	TRBV15	NA	NA	CATSRGTPAIREQFF	TGTGCCACCAGCAGGGGGACACCTGCAATCAGAGAGCAGTTCTTC
TRBJ1-5	TRBV7-2	NA	NA	CASSGGQLQPQHF	TGTGCCAGCAGCGGGGGACAACTCCAGCCCCAGCATTTT
TRBJ1-2	TRBV7-2	NA	NA	CASSLAGRGSYGYTF	TGTGCCAGCAGCTTAGCGGGCAGGGGTTCCTATGGCTACACCTTC
TRBJ2-5	TRBV28	NA	TRBD1	CASTLDRGPWETQYF	TGTGCCAGCACCCTGGACAGGGGGCCGTGGGAGACCCAGTACTTC
TRBJ2-7	TRBV7-9	few	NA	CASSLGLSRESYEQYF	TGTGCCAGCAGCTTAGGGCTCTCTCGGGAATCCTACGAGCAGTACTTC
TRBJ1-1	TRBV18	NA	NA	CASSPRGAGMNTEAFF	TGTGCCAGCTCACCACGTGGGGCAGGGATGAACACTGAAGCTTTCTTT
TRBJ1-1	TRBV19	once	NA	CASSAPGRGTEAFF	TGTGCCAGTAGTGCCCCAGGGCGGGGCACTGAAGCTTTCTTT
TRBJ2-1	TRBV4-2	NA	TRBD1	CASSQDGVADRGHNEQFF	TGTGCCAGCAGCCAAGATGGGGTGGCGGACAGGGGCCACAATGAGCAGTTCTTC
TRBJ1-1	TRBV7-2	NA	NA	CASSLAGGHEAFF	TGTGCCAGCAGCTTAGCTGGGGGACATGAAGCTTTCTTT
TRBJ2-2	TRBV7-8	NA	TRBD2	CASSLRGRDGELFF	TGTGCCAGCAGCCTACGTGGGAGGGACGGGGAGCTGTTTTTT
TRBJ2-1	TRBV7-6	NA	TRBD2	CASSLEQAGLAGGNEQFF	TGTGCCAGCAGCTTAGAGCAAGCAGGACTAGCGGGGGGGAATGAGCAGTTCTTC
TRBJ1-1	TRBV6-2/TRBV6-3	once	TRBD1	CASSPRDRGLLNTEAFF	TGTGCCAGCAGTCCCCGGGACAGGGGGCTGTTGAACACTGAAGCTTTCTTT
TRBJ1-2	TRBV11-2	once	NA	CASSPSPQQGTYGYTF	TGTGCCAGCAGCCCTAGCCCCCAACAGGGTACCTATGGCTACACCTTC
TRBJ1-3	TRBV6-5	NA	NA	CASTLDSSGNTIYF	TGTGCCAGCACCTTAGACAGCTCTGGAAACACCATATATTTT
TRBJ2-1	TRBV9	NA	NA	CASSVDQGLSEQFF	TGTGCCAGCAGCGTAGATCAGGGCTTGTCTGAGCAGTTCTTC
TRBJ1-4	TRBV27	NA	TRBD1	CASSFWTGSEKLFF	TGTGCCAGCAGTTTTTGGACAGGGAGTGAAAAACTGTTTTTT
TRBJ2-1	TRBV6-5	NA	TRBD1	CASSYDRGRSEQFF	TGTGCCAGCAGTTACGACAGGGGGCGCAGTGAGCAGTTCTTC
TRBJ2-1	TRBV7-6	NA	TRBD2	CASSLLVAGGYNEQFF	TGTGCCAGCAGCTTACTTGTAGCGGGGGGGTACAATGAGCAGTTCTTC
TRBJ1-5	TRBV6-5	NA	NA	CASSYSWGEPQHF	TGTGCCAGCAGTTACAGTTGGGGAGAGCCCCAGCATTTT
TRBJ2-1	TRBV6-1	NA	TRBD1	CASREGGAYYNEQFF	TGTGCCAGCAGGGAAGGGGGCGCTTACTACAATGAGCAGTTCTTC
TRBJ1-1	TRBV15	once	NA	CATRRTDYTEAFF	TGTGCCACCAGGAGGACGGACTACACTGAAGCTTTCTTT
TRBJ1-1	TRBV5-4	NA	NA	CASSLGGGPLNTDTEAFF	TGTGCCAGCAGCTTGGGCGGGGGACCCCTCAATACGGACACTGAAGCTTTCTTT
TRBJ2-7	TRBV20-1	NA	TRBD2	CSASSVQRERSYEQYF	TGCAGTGCTAGTTCGGTACAGCGGGAGAGGTCCTACGAGCAGTACTTC
TRBJ2-7	TRBV28	NA	TRBD2	CASSFLAGGYEQYF	TGTGCCAGCAGTTTTCTAGCGGGAGGGTACGAGCAGTACTTC
TRBJ1-2	TRBV3-1/TRBV3-2	NA	NA	CASRHPGYGYTF	TGTGCCTCCAGGCACCCCGGCTATGGCTACACCTTC
TRBJ2-3	TRBV28	NA	NA	CASSLPGTSTDTQYF	TGTGCCAGCAGTTTGCCGGGGACAAGCACAGATACGCAGTATTTT
TRBJ2-1	TRBV14	NA	NA	CASSQVDEDFSYNEQFF	TGTGCCAGCAGCCAAGTCGATGAGGATTTCTCCTACAATGAGCAGTTCTTC
TRBJ2-1	TRBV7-3	NA	NA	CASSLRAAGYNEQFF	TGTGCCAGCAGCTTACGGGCTGCGGGTTACAATGAGCAGTTCTTC
TRBJ2-7	TRBV6-1	NA	TRBD2	CASSEGVRAGGLYEQYF	TGTGCCAGCAGTGAAGGGGTCCGAGCGGGGGGCCTCTACGAGCAGTACTTC
TRBJ2-5	TRBV6-5	NA	TRBD2	CATRTSGRETQYF	TGTGCCACCAGGACTAGCGGTCGGGAGACCCAGTACTTC
TRBJ1-2	TRBV5-1	once	NA	CASSTDPPYGYTF	TGCGCCAGCAGCACAGATCCACCGTATGGCTACACCTTC
TRBJ1-1	TRBV28	NA	NA	CASSLYGGLRHTEAFF	TGTGCCAGCAGTTTATACGGGGGGCTTCGCCACACTGAAGCTTTCTTT
TRBJ1-1	TRBV3-1/TRBV3-2	NA	TRBD1	CASSRQGDHTEAFF	TGTGCCAGCAGCCGACAGGGGGATCACACTGAAGCTTTCTTT
TRBJ2-3	TRBV24-1	NA	TRBD2	CATSEEGLAGATQYF	TGTGCCACCAGTGAGGAGGGACTAGCGGGAGCCACGCAGTATTTT
TRBJ2-5	TRBV5-4	NA	TRBD1	CASSLGQGNWETQYF	TGTGCCAGCAGCTTGGGACAGGGGAACTGGGAGACCCAGTACTTC
TRBJ2-3	TRBV29-1	NA	TRBD1	CSVFNPTGLTDTQYF	TGCAGCGTATTTAACCCGACAGGGCTAACAGATACGCAGTATTTT
TRBJ2-5	TRBV5-4	NA	NA	CASSTGNRETQYF	TGTGCCAGCAGCACCGGGAATAGGGAGACCCAGTACTTC
TRBJ2-3	TRBV18	NA	NA	CASSLKNYNTDTQYF	TGTGCCAGCTCACTTAAGAACTACAACACAGATACGCAGTATTTT
TRBJ2-2	TRBV19	once	NA	CASSPLRTNTGELFF	TGTGCCAGTAGTCCCTTGCGGACGAACACCGGGGAGCTGTTTTTT
TRBJ2-5	TRBV5-1	NA	NA	CASSPGVDSGTQYF	TGCGCCAGCAGCCCTGGGGTCGACAGTGGGACCCAGTACTTC
TRBJ1-4	TRBV27	NA	NA	CASSPQGWNEKLFF	TGTGCCAGCAGTCCTCAGGGGTGGAATGAAAAACTGTTTTTT
TRBJ2-1	TRBV28	NA	TRBD2	CASRSGTSGYNEQFF	TGTGCCAGCAGGTCCGGGACTAGCGGATACAATGAGCAGTTCTTC